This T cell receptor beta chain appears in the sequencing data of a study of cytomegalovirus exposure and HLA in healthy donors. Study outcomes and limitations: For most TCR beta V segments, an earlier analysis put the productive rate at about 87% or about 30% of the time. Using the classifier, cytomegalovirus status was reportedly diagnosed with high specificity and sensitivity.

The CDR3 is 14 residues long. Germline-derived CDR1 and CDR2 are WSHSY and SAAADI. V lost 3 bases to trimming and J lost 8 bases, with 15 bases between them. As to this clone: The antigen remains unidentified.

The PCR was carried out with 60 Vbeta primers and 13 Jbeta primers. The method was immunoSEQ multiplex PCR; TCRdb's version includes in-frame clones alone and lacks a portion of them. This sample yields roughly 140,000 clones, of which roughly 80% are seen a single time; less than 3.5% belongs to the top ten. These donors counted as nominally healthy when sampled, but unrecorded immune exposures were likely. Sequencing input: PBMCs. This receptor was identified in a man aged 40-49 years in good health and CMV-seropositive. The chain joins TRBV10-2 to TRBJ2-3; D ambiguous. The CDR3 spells CASSDRGRLGTQYF. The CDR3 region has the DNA TGCGCCAGCAGTGATCGCGGTCGGCTGGGTACGCAGTATTTT.